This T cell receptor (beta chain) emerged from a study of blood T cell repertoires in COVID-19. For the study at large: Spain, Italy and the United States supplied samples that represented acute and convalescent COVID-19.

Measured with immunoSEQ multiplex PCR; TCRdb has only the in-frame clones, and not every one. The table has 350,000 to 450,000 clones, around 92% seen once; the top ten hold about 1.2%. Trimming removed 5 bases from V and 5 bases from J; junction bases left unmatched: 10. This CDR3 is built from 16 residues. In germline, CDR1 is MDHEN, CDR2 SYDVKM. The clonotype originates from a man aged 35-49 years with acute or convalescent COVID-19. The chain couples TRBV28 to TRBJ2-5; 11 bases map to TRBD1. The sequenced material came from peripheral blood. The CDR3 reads CASSRTGQGARETQYF. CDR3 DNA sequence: TGTGCCAGCAGTAGAACCGGACAGGGGGCGCGGGAGACCCAGTACTTC.